This entry concerns a single T cell receptor (beta chain). The antigen remains unidentified. V was cut by 5 bases and J by 0 bases, with 11 bases left in between. The germline V gene has CDR1 SGHTA and CDR2 FQGNSA. The CDR3 spans 15 residues. The sequenced template was cDNA made from the entire isolated RNA. TCRdb's copy holds only in-frame clones and misses some; the assay was immunoSEQ multiplex PCR. The table has about 360,000 clones, around 13% seen once. This entry comes from a study of beta chain features in type 1 diabetes. A sort by CD45RO/CCR7/CD25/CD127/CD95/CD27 yielded CD4+ naive, central memory, regulatory and stem cell-like memory cells. Without exception, sorted populations had purity beyond 98%. The study's findings and limits: Moderate but significant shortening of TCRB CDR3s was recorded in all four CD4+ subsets from Type 1 diabetes patients. The naive, central memory and Treg TCRB repertoires of patients appeared to be more similar to one another than those of healthy donors.

The chain combines TRBV7-2 with TRBJ2-4, with D perhaps matching TRBD2 (5 bases). The material sequenced was naive CD4+ T cells from blood. The source of this sequence is a man between 18 and 29 years old in good health. The CDR3 region is CASSPSGPAKNIQYF. CDR3 DNA sequence: TGTGCCAGCAGCCCCAGCGGACCAGCCAAAAACATTCAGTACTTC.